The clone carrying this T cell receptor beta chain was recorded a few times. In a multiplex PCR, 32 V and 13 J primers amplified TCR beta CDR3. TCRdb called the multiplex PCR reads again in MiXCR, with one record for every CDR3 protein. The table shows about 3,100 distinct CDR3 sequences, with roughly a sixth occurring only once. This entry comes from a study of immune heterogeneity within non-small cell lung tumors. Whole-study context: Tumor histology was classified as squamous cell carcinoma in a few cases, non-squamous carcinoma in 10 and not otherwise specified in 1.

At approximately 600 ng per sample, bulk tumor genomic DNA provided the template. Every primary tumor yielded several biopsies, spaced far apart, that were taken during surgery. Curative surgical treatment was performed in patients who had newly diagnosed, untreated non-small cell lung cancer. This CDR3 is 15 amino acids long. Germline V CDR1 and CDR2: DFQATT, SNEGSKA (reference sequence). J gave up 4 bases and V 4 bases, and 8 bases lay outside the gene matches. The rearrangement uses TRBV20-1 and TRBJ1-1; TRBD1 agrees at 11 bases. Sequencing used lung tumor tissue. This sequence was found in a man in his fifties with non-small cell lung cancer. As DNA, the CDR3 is TGCAGTGCTAAGGGGGACAGGGGGTGGGTCACTGAAGCTTTCTTT. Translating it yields CSAKGDRGWVTEAFF.